The 10 T cell receptor beta chains below come from one sample, sequenced in a study of control samples from healthy donors and cancer patients. Libraries were prepared by immunoSEQ multiplex PCR; TCRdb keeps only in-frame clonotypes and omits some of them. The table lists around 130,000 clones, 70% to 90% of them singletons. Sequenced input: blood. The receptors originated from a middle-aged man in good health.

The rearrangement uses TRBV14 and TRBJ1-4; D may be TRBD1 (6 bases). Trimming shortened V by 3 bases and J by 0 bases, and 14 bases separated the two germline ends. The CDR3 sequence is 17 residues long. CDR1 and CDR2 (germline): SGHDN, FVKESK. Written as DNA, the CDR3 is TGTGCCAGCAGCCATCGGTTTGACAGGTCAACTAATGAAAAACTGTTTTTT. Residues: CASSHRFDRSTNEKLFF.

The chain's CDR3 is CASSSTGALTGELFF. In nucleotides, the CDR3 is TGCGCCAGCAGCTCGACAGGGGCGCTCACCGGGGAGCTGTTTTTT. V usage is TRBV5-1 and J usage is TRBJ2-2; the match to TRBD1 covers 8 bases. Germline V gene data show CDR1 as SGHRS and CDR2 as YFSETQ. The CDR3 spans 15 residues. Unmatched junction bases numbered 5, after V lost 3 bases and J lost 4 bases.

In regard to this clone: The same CDR3 can be traced to other DNA sequences in this sample. The V gene is TRBV19, the J gene TRBJ2-7; D may be TRBD1 (6 bases). This CDR3 region has 11 residues. CDR1 LNHDA and CDR2 SQIVND come from the germline V gene (reference sequence). Trimming removed 10 bases from V and 1 base from J, with 8 bases in between. In DNA form, the CDR3 reads TGTGCCACAGGGGTGTCCTACGAGCAGTACTTC. Protein sequence: CATGVSYEQYF.

The J gene is TRBJ2-7, the V gene TRBV10-2, with a tentative D call TRBD1 (6 bases). This CDR3 spans 12 amino acids. V shed 8 bases and J shed 3 bases, with 11 bases lying between them. Per the germline V gene, CDR1 is WSHSY and CDR2 is SAAADI. In DNA, the CDR3 is TGCGCCAGCCTGGGACAATACTACGAGCAGTACTTC. It translates to CASLGQYYEQYF.

The rearrangement joins TRBV11-3 to TRBJ2-3, with a weak D call TRBD2 (6 bases). Germline CDR1 reads SGHNT; CDR2 reads YENEEA. The CDR3 consists of 15 residues. V gave up 0 bases and J gave up 0 bases, with 7 bases separating them. CDR3 amino acids: CASSLDGTSTDTQYF. The CDR3 bases are TGTGCCAGCAGCTTAGACGGGACTAGCACAGATACGCAGTATTTT.

The V call is TRBV28, the J call TRBJ2-3; D perhaps matches TRBD2 (6 bases). The V gene lost 6 bases and the J gene lost 3 bases, with 16 bases spanning the gap. The CDR3 is made up of 15 amino acids. CDR1 and CDR2 (germline): MDHEN, SYDVKM. The CDR3 sequence is CASRSGTPRTDTQYF. The CDR3 coding sequence is TGTGCCAGCAGGTCCGGGACTCCACGTACAGATACGCAGTATTTT.

V is TRBV9 and J is TRBJ2-7; D perhaps matches TRBD1 (6 bases). Trimming took off 0 bases at V and 12 bases at J, with 19 bases between the two ends. In germline, CDR1 is SGDLS, CDR2 YYNGEE. The length of the CDR3 is 14 residues. Here the CDR3 reads CASSVEQGSGNLYF. The CDR3 coding sequence is TGTGCCAGCAGCGTAGAACAGGGCAGCGGAAATCTGTACTTC.

The chain recombines TRBV27 with TRBJ2-1; 14 bases map to TRBD2. The CDR3 runs 20 residues. V was pared by 4 bases and J by 11 bases, with 22 bases of the junction left unmatched. Germline-derived CDR1 and CDR2 are MNHEY and SMNVEV (reference sequence). CDR3 sequence: CASSSQGLAGGLASRIKQFF. The CDR3 DNA is TGTGCCAGCAGTTCCCAAGGACTAGCGGGGGGCCTCGCGTCCCGAATCAAGCAGTTCTTC.

The V gene is TRBV2, the J gene TRBJ2-7; TRBD2 matches at 14 bases. Germline V gene lookup returns CDR1 SNHLY and CDR2 FYNNEI. The CDR3 is 18 amino acids. Trimming removed 5 bases from V and 4 bases from J; junction bases left unmatched: 13. The CDR3 loop is CASSRSKAGTSGGYEQYF. In DNA form, the CDR3 reads TGTGCCAGCAGTCGCTCTAAGGCGGGGACTAGCGGGGGTTACGAGCAGTACTTC.

The J gene is TRBJ1-1, the V gene TRBV19; tentatively, D is TRBD1 (6 bases). With 5 bases removed from V and 5 bases from J, the gap between germline ends came to 15 bases. There are 14 residues in the CDR3. CDR1 and CDR2 (germline): LNHDA, SQIVND (reference sequence). The CDR3 nucleotides read TGTGCCAGTAGTTATGGGGGCACTAAGACTGAAGCTTTCTTT. It is translated as CASSYGGTKTEAFF.